This T cell receptor (beta chain) was identified in a study of blood T cells in healthy people across ages (dated by TCRdb to the mid-2010s). About the full investigation: In model experiments, template switching captured about one uniquely barcoded TCR beta cDNA molecule for every two T cells. To track age-related changes in TCR beta repertoire diversity, the study relied on deep sequencing normalized with unique cDNA molecular identifiers. The donors were divided into four age groups: young (average about 15 years), middle-aged (around 41), aged (about 62) and long-lived (roughly 82). To avoid experimental bias, donors of different ages were spread randomly across the sequencing lanes. For two donors (one aged 18 to 30 and one aged 80 or older), the study analyzed two additional independent replicas of 1 million unique cDNA reads from the same blood draw. Study-wide findings and limitations: Total diversity estimates from one million sequenced T cells were considered lower bounds and underestimates. Because donor CMV infection status was unknown, age-related changes in expanded clonotypes were potentially confounded. Observed TCR beta diversity correlated strongly with the percentage of naive T cells measured by flow cytometry. Conclusive comparison of naive and antigen-experienced compartments was prevented by the profiling of bulk unsorted PBMCs. Compared with the aged group, the long-lived group had more naive CD4+ T cells, fewer expanded clones and increased TCR diversity, suggesting age selection. Observed TCR beta diversity per million T cells fell roughly linearly with age, and a significant reduction was already apparent by age roughly 41.

From the cysteine through the phenylalanine, the CDR3 covers 12 amino acids. Of all the DNA, just the CDR3 is kept, 36 bases in frame from base 1. CDR1 is given as DFQATT and CDR2 as SNEGSKA, both from the germline V gene (reference sequence). V is cut by 0 bases and J by 6 bases, and the space between the germline ends is 3 bases. Library preparation employed 5' RACE. The sequencing machine was an Illumina HiSeq 2500. A second PCR of roughly 7 to 12 cycles was run with a J-beta primer mix and a sample-barcoded 5' primer. A template-switch 5' adaptor carrying 12 random nucleotides introduced a unique molecular identifier onto each TCR beta cDNA molecule. Each sample yielded at least 3 million CDR3-containing paired-end reads. All of the RNA was converted into first-strand cDNA using the Mint cDNA synthesis kit, with a TRBC-specific oligonucleotide serving as the primer. All cDNA was treated with uracil-DNA glycosylase and then went through a first 18-cycle PCR with the universal primers M1SS and BC2_uni_R. Regarding the original processing steps: For normalization, 1 million high-quality reads were randomly selected from each sample, with every read carrying a distinct molecular identifier. Instead of being binned into consensus sequences, reads with shared molecular identifiers were discarded. CDR3 identification, clonotype clustering and error correction used MiTCR with a Q25 quality threshold and the strictest error-elimination algorithm. A nonparametric unseen species model using Euler transformation provided a lower-bound estimate of total TCR beta diversity. The public sequencing data were trimmed at Q25 with fastp and processed into clonotypes with MiXCR by TCRdb, which kept only in-frame beta chains. Entries that share a CDR3 protein sequence are merged under the most common genes and DNA. TCRdb's processing, not the authors', yielded these V and J calls. This sample gives about 900,000 distinct CDR3 sequences in total; roughly 60% of them show up just once. Around a quarter of the sample lies in the top ten.

The donors were some 39 Caucasian individuals from Russia, aged roughly 6 to 90 years, who were systemically healthy. Each donor gave approximately 9.3 milliliters of peripheral blood, collected into EDTA-treated Vacutainer tubes. Ficoll-Paque density-gradient centrifugation was used to isolate PBMCs, with at least 7 million obtained per sample. Trizol reagent was used to extract total RNA from PBMCs, with at least 5 micrograms per sample. Naive CD45RAhigh/CD27high T cell percentages were measured by flow cytometry on a PBMC aliquot from every donor. As for this clonotype: The antigen it recognizes is unknown. No base-level quality is on record; no much larger clone is a single base apart.

This sequence originates from a man younger than 45 in good health. The sequenced material came from blood. This chain joins TRBV20-1 to TRBJ1-6; a confident D gene designation cannot be given. The DNA sequence is as follows: TGCAGTGCTAGAGATTTTAATTCACCCCTCCACTTT. Its product reads: CSARDFNSPLHF.